Each of the 28 T cell receptor beta chains below was sequenced from the same sample in a study of response to subunit inactivated influenza vaccine. TCRdb independently ran MiXCR on the RT-PCR reads; one entry per CDR3 protein. The sample has almost 250,000 distinct CDR3 sequences; 9.5% to 15% are singletons. Sequencing used non-naive T cells sorted from PBMCs, obtained approximately 15 days before vaccination. These receptors originate from a man in his fifties or sixties who received an inactivated influenza vaccine.

This clonotype was seen ten or more times. The chain recombines TRBV6-1 with TRBJ1-2; 8 bases line up with TRBD1. The CDR3 has 18 residues. The germline CDR1 and CDR2 sequences are MNHNS and SASEGT. With 6 bases clipped from V and 4 bases from J, the junction kept 19 bases outside the gene matches. CDR3 loop: CASSPTVLGTGYFYGYTF. CDR3 nucleotides: TGTGCCAGCAGCCCCACGGTGCTGGGGACAGGCTACTTCTATGGCTACACCTTC.

CDR3 bases: TGTGCCAGCAGCCCAAACACGATTCAGCCCCAGCATTTT. It translates to CASSPNTIQPQHF. The rearrangement uses TRBV27 and TRBJ1-5; D ambiguous. The CDR3 is 13 residues long. The germline CDR1 and CDR2 sequences are MNHEY and SMNVEV (reference sequence). Trimming stripped 6 bases from V and 6 bases from J, with 12 bases between.

Concerning this clonotype: Germline is not matched at one junction end, which may reflect a read error. The chain uses TRBV13 and TRBJ2-1, with 7 bases aligning to TRBD2. CDR1 is PRHDT and CDR2 is FYEKMQ in the germline V gene (reference sequence). This CDR3 contains 15 residues. CDR3 in DNA: TGTGCCAGCAGCTTAGCCCTAGCGGACTACTATGAGCAGTTCTTC. Encoded protein: CASSLALADYYEQFF.

This clonotype has only a few counts. This chain links TRBV3-1 with TRBJ1-1; TRBD1 matches 8 bases. This CDR3 region has 15 residues. Germline trimming cut 0 bases from V and 5 bases from J; bases unmatched to any gene: 5. CDR1 is LGHDT, CDR2 YNNKEL, per germline (reference sequence). The CDR3 DNA is TGTGCCAGCAGCCAAGATCCAGGGGGCGCAACTGAAGCTTTCTTT. It encodes CASSQDPGGATEAFF.

This clonotype was counted between two and nine times. This chain uses TRBV30 with TRBJ1-5, with 7 bases aligning to TRBD1. CDR1 is GTSNPN and CDR2 is SVGIG in the germline V gene (reference sequence). The CDR3 runs to 15 residues. The V and J ends lost 0 bases and 3 bases, in that order; junction bases with no gene match: 5. As DNA, the CDR3 is TGTGCCTGGAGTGTACAGGGGACCTTCAATCAGCCCCAGCATTTT. Amino acid sequence: CAWSVQGTFNQPQHF.

This rearrangement joins TRBV29-1 to TRBJ2-5; 7 nucleotides agree with TRBD1. V was pared by 7 bases and J by 2 bases, with 7 bases of the junction left unmatched. This CDR3 has 13 amino acids. The germline CDR1 and CDR2 sequences are SQVTM and ANQGSEA. CDR3 region: CSARDSRQETQYF. The CDR3 DNA sequence: TGCAGCGCCAGGGACAGCCGTCAAGAGACCCAGTACTTC.

The chain has TRBV6-2 or TRBV6-3 and TRBJ2-7; D could derive from TRBD1 or TRBD2 (5 bases each). This CDR3 spans 15 amino acids. Per germline, CDR1 MNHEY and CDR2 SVGEGT. Trimming stripped 5 bases from V and 2 bases from J, with 16 bases between. The CDR3 sequence: CASSKSGTAAYEQYF. CDR3 nucleotide sequence: TGTGCCAGCAGTAAATCCGGGACCGCCGCCTACGAGCAGTACTTC.

This clonotype was observed a few times. This chain connects TRBV30 to TRBJ1-5, with 8 bases identical to TRBD1. Germline CDR1 and CDR2: GTSNPN and SVGIG (reference sequence). The V gene end was trimmed by 2 bases and the J gene end by 2 bases; junction bases not matched to a gene: 11. The CDR3 has 17 amino acids. CDR3 loop: CAWSPTRGTGGNQPQHF. The CDR3 DNA is TGTGCCTGGAGTCCGACGAGGGGGACAGGAGGCAATCAGCCCCAGCATTTT. The entire variable domain, with the rest obtained from reference TRBV30 and TRBJ1-5, is as follows: SQTIHQWPATLVQPVGSPLSLECTVEGTSNPNLYWYRQAAGRGLQLLFYSVGIGQISSEVPQNLSASRPQDRQFILSSKKLLLSDSGFYLCAWSPTRGTGGNQPQHFGDGTRLSIL.

The V and J genes are TRBV7-2 and TRBJ1-3; D ambiguous. This CDR3 spans 16 amino acids. Looked up from germline, CDR1 is SGHTA and CDR2 is FQGNSA. The V and J ends lost 3 bases and 0 bases respectively, with 12 bases between them. The CDR3, as DNA: TGTGCCAGCAGCTTGGTAGGGAAGAGCTCTGGAAACACCATATATTTT. It specifies CASSLVGKSSGNTIYF.

The V gene is TRBV24-1, the J gene TRBJ2-1; D gene unclear. Germline CDR1 is KGHDR and CDR2 is SFDVKD. Trimming stripped 0 bases from V and 6 bases from J, with 8 bases between. The CDR3 runs to 14 residues. The CDR3 spells CATSDLGVGNEQFF. The CDR3 coding sequence is TGTGCCACCAGTGATTTGGGGGTAGGCAATGAGCAGTTCTTC.

There are a few counts of this clonotype. DNA of the CDR3: TGTGCCACCAGCAGAGAGGCCGGGGGTAGGTACGAGCAGTACTTC. Protein sequence: CATSREAGGRYEQYF. The chain is built from TRBV15 and TRBJ2-7; tentatively, D is TRBD2 (6 bases). The ends were cut back, 0 bases at V and 4 bases at J, with 13 bases in the middle. Per the germline V gene, CDR1 is LNHNV and CDR2 is YYDKDF (reference sequence). This CDR3 region has 15 residues.

In this sample, this clonotype turned up many times. A junction boundary mismatches the germline segment, possibly from a read error. The rearrangement uses TRBV7-2 and TRBJ1-3, with a tentative D call TRBD1 (5 bases). This CDR3 has 14 amino acids. The V gene's germline CDR1 is SGHTA and CDR2 FQGNSA. CDR3 bases: TGTGCCAGCAGCTTACAGGGTGACGGAAGCACCATATATTTT. This translates into CASSLQGDGSTIYF.

This clonotype was seen many times. This chain joins TRBV29-1 and TRBJ1-1, with D uncertain. This CDR3 region has 14 residues. CDR1 is SQVTM and CDR2 is ANQGSEA in the germline V gene. The V and J ends lost 4 bases and 6 bases respectively, with 18 bases between them. CDR3: CSVATASASSEAFF. In DNA, the CDR3 is TGCAGCGTTGCCACCGCTTCGGCGAGCTCTGAAGCTTTCTTT.

This clonotype was recorded many times. V usage is TRBV11-2 and J usage is TRBJ2-5, with D maybe TRBD2 (5 bases). The CDR3 length is 13 residues. The germline V and J ends were trimmed by 3 bases and 1 base, with 6 bases remaining between them. Germline CDR1 SGHAT, CDR2 FQNNGV. In DNA form, the CDR3 reads TGTGCCAGCAGCTTCCGGGGCCAAGAGACCCAGTACTTC. Translated: CASSFRGQETQYF.

In nucleotides, the CDR3 is TGTGCCGTTCGTAGGGTACAAGGCAATCAGCCCCAGCATTTT. Translation: CAVRRVQGNQPQHF. V is TRBV28 and J is TRBJ1-5; no reliable D call. This CDR3 comprises 14 residues. Trimming left V 11 bases short and J 2 bases short, with 16 bases between. Germline CDR1 is MDHEN and CDR2 is SYDVKM.

This clonotype was detected a few times. This chain uses TRBV20-1 with TRBJ1-1; 10 positions match TRBD1. There are 14 residues in the CDR3. V shed 3 bases and J 1 base; nucleotides not matched to a gene: 2. Germline V gene lookup returns CDR1 DFQATT and CDR2 SNEGSKA (reference sequence). The CDR3 DNA sequence: TGCAGTGCTAGGGGGGACAGGGGGAACACTGAAGCTTTCTTT. Translating gives CSARGDRGNTEAFF.

This clonotype was recorded a few times. The V and J genes are TRBV7-2 and TRBJ2-1; maybe TRBD1 (6 bases). Trimming stripped 2 bases from V and 3 bases from J, with 11 bases between. This CDR3 spans 15 amino acids. Germline V CDR1 and CDR2: SGHTA, FQGNSA. DNA of the CDR3: TGTGCCAGCAGCTTATTCCAGGGGAACTACAATGAGCAGTTCTTC. It specifies CASSLFQGNYNEQFF.

The CDR3 region has the DNA TGTGCCAGCAGTTTCCGGGACTTTGGGACCGGGGAGCTGTTTTTT. As protein: CASSFRDFGTGELFF. The chain carries TRBV12-3 or TRBV12-4 and TRBJ2-2; tentatively, D is TRBD2 (6 bases). The CDR3 contains 15 residues. V shed 3 bases and J shed 5 bases, with 13 bases lying between them.

The gene calls are TRBV29-1 and TRBJ2-1; 14 bases map to TRBD2. J gave up 1 base and V 5 bases, and 10 bases lay outside the gene matches. The CDR3 length is 18 residues. Germline CDR1 is SQVTM and CDR2 is ANQGSEA. In DNA form, the CDR3 reads TGCAGCGTTCGACTAGCGGGAGGGCCCCATACGTCCTACAATGAGCAGTTCTTC. Translation: CSVRLAGGPHTSYNEQFF.

In this sample, this clonotype turned up many times. The chain carries TRBV15 and TRBJ2-1, with 8 bases lining up with TRBD2. The germline gives CDR1 LNHNV, CDR2 YYDKDF (reference sequence). This CDR3 is 17 amino acids long. The trim removed 0 bases at V and 10 bases at J, leaving 14 bases unmatched. CDR3 nucleotide sequence: TGTGCCACCAGCAGAGATCGTCGGGGGGGGCTAGTTGAGGAGCAGTTCTTC. The encoded protein is CATSRDRRGGLVEEQFF. Full variable domain (rest looked up from reference TRBV15 and TRBJ2-1): DAMVIQNPRYQVTQFGKPVTLSCSQTLNHNVMYWYQQKSSQAPKLLFHYYDKDFNNEADTPDNFQSRRPNTSFCFLDIRSPGLGDTAMYLCATSRDRRGGLVEEQFFGPGTRLTVL.

This clonotype appeared a few times. The chain couples TRBV7-2 to TRBJ2-3; D not certain. Germline CDR1 is SGHTA and CDR2 is FQGNSA. Trimming cost V 6 bases and J 4 bases, with 11 bases left between them. The CDR3 extends over 13 amino acids. The CDR3, as DNA: TGTGCCAGCAGGGGTCCGGTTTCAGATACGCAGTATTTT. The encoded protein is CASRGPVSDTQYF.

There are many counts of this clonotype. The CDR3 is CTLMTLATDTQYF. CDR3 DNA: TGCACCCTAATGACCCTAGCGACAGATACGCAGTATTTT. The rearrangement joins TRBV29-1 to TRBJ2-3; perhaps TRBD2 as D (6 bases). Germline CDR1 reads SQVTM; CDR2 reads ANQGSEA. This CDR3 is 13 amino acids long.

This clonotype turned up a few times. The V call is TRBV10-1, the J call TRBJ1-1; TRBD1 is a possible D gene (6 bases). V was clipped by 3 bases and J by 0 bases, with 8 bases between them. The CDR3 sequence is 14 residues long. Germline CDR1 WNHNN, CDR2 SYGVQD (reference sequence). For the CDR3, the DNA is TGCGCCAGCAGTGAAGGACAGATGAACACTGAAGCTTTCTTT. Translating gives CASSEGQMNTEAFF.

This clonotype has only a few counts. This chain connects TRBV7-6 to TRBJ2-7, with D possibly being TRBD1 or TRBD2 (6 bases each). Trimming pared 5 bases from V and 6 bases from J, leaving 23 bases between. Germline-derived CDR1 and CDR2 are SGHVS and FNYEAQ. The CDR3 covers 16 residues. This chain's CDR3 is CASSPYSGTGRIEQYF. CDR3 sequence (DNA): TGTGCCAGCAGCCCCTATTCGGGCACAGGGAGGATCGAGCAGTACTTC.

This clonotype was seen a handful of times. This chain connects TRBV11-2 to TRBJ1-3; no definite D call. CDR1 is SGHAT, CDR2 FQNNGV, per germline. The CDR3 has 15 residues. V was pared by 2 bases and J by 0 bases, with 8 bases between. CDR3 amino acids: CASSLPGPSGNTIYF. DNA of the CDR3: TGTGCCAGCAGCTTACCAGGCCCCTCTGGAAACACCATATATTTT.

This clonotype was observed a few times. This sequence joins TRBV5-1 and TRBJ1-4; D gene unclear. The CDR3 consists of 13 residues. Trimming removed 1 base from V and 8 bases from J, with 9 bases in between. The germline gives CDR1 SGHRS, CDR2 YFSETQ. The CDR3 coding sequence is TGCGCCAGCAGCTTGTTTGCGGAAGAAAAACTGTTTTTT. Translating it yields CASSLFAEEKLFF. Full variable domain (missing parts from reference TRBV5-1 and TRBJ1-4): KAGVTQTPRYLIKTRGQQVTLSCSPISGHRSVSWYQQTPGQGLQFLFEYFSETQRNKGNFPGRFSGRQFSNSRSEMNVSTLELGDSALYLCASSLFAEEKLFFGSGTQLSVL.

This clonotype was seen a handful of times. The rearrangement uses TRBV3-1 and TRBJ1-2, with 11 bases that match TRBD1. CDR1 and CDR2 (germline): LGHDT, YNNKEL (reference sequence). V shed 7 bases and J 8 bases; nucleotides not matched to a gene: 3. This CDR3 contains 12 residues. The DNA of the CDR3 is TGTGCCAGCAAGGGACAGGGGGGAGGCTACACCTTC. Protein product: CASKGQGGGYTF.

This clonotype has more than one count but fewer than ten. The rearrangement uses TRBV11-2 and TRBJ2-4; possibly TRBD1 or TRBD2 for D (6 bases each). V lost 3 bases and J lost 6, with 15 bases in between. CDR3 size: 15 residues. Germline V CDR1 and CDR2: SGHAT, FQNNGV. The CDR3 sequence: CASSFTGSAGNIQYF. In DNA form, the CDR3 reads TGTGCCAGCAGCTTCACAGGGTCAGCGGGAAACATTCAGTACTTC.